Below are 21 T cell receptor beta chains sequenced from a single sample in a study of blood T cell repertoires in COVID-19. Clones were read by immunoSEQ multiplex PCR, and TCRdb kept only the in-frame ones, dropping some. The sample includes about 93,000 clones, roughly 88% of them seen just once. Sample: peripheral blood. The receptors originated from a human donor with active COVID-19. The donor label of this sample is uncertain.

The V and J genes are TRBV5-1 and TRBJ2-7; TRBD1 might be the D (6 bases). Germline V lookup: CDR1 SGHRS, CDR2 YFSETQ. The CDR3 loop spans 14 amino acids. V lost 9 bases to trimming and J lost 3 bases, with 19 bases between them. DNA for the CDR3: TGCGCCAACCCAAAAGGGGGTTCCCGCTACGAGCAGTACTTC. It translates to CANPKGGSRYEQYF.

V gene TRBV19 combines with J gene TRBJ1-6, with TRBD1 matching 7 bases. Germline CDR1 is LNHDA and CDR2 is SQIVND (reference sequence). CDR3 size: 15 residues. The V gene end was trimmed by 3 bases and the J gene end by 4 bases; junction bases not matched to a gene: 3. This CDR3 is CASSISDRYNSPLHF. CDR3 nucleotide sequence: TGTGCCAGTAGTATCTCGGACAGGTATAATTCACCCCTCCACTTT.

The chain is built from TRBV4-3 and TRBJ1-2; 7 positions agree with TRBD1. In germline, CDR1 is LGHNA, CDR2 YSLEER. Trimming at V came to 0 bases and at J to 3 bases, leaving 7 bases not matched to a gene. This CDR3 has 16 amino acids. The CDR3, as DNA: TGCGCCAGCAGCCAAGATCAAGGGGGCTGGGACTATGGCTACACCTTC. It is translated as CASSQDQGGWDYGYTF.

This sequence joins TRBV7-9 and TRBJ2-5; 7 bases align to TRBD2. The germline CDR1 and CDR2 sequences are SEHNR and FQNEAQ (reference sequence). V shed 5 bases and J 1 base; nucleotides not matched to a gene: 7. The CDR3 loop spans 15 amino acids. As DNA, the CDR3 is TGTGCCAGCAGCCCTGGAGGGAGGGCCCAAGAGACCCAGTACTTC. It is translated as CASSPGGRAQETQYF.

The V and J genes are TRBV5-8 and TRBJ2-1; D might be TRBD1 (6 bases). V dropped 2 bases and J dropped 6 bases, with 9 bases sitting between them. The CDR3 has 13 amino acids. From germline, CDR1 is SGHTS and CDR2 YDEGEE. CDR3 coding DNA: TGTGCCAGCAGCTTCGGACAGATCAATGAGCAGTTCTTC. Residues: CASSFGQINEQFF.

The chain links TRBV10-1 to TRBJ1-5; 8 positions match TRBD1. CDR3 length equals 20 residues. The V and J ends lost 7 bases and 0 bases, in that order; junction bases with no gene match: 20. Germline lookup yields CDR1 WNHNN and CDR2 SYGVQD (reference sequence). Here the CDR3 reads CASNMERTGNGGYSNQPQHF. In DNA, the CDR3 is TGCGCCAGCAATATGGAGAGGACAGGGAATGGGGGGTATAGCAATCAGCCCCAGCATTTT.

The chain is built from TRBV7-8 and TRBJ1-2, with TRBD1 matching over 7 bases. Germline V gives CDR1 SGHVS, CDR2 FQNEAQ. The CDR3 has 14 amino acids. V lost 4 bases, J lost 8 bases, and 10 bases stayed unmatched. CDR3 loop: CASSSARGMGGYTF. The CDR3 DNA reads TGTGCCAGCAGCTCGGCCAGGGGGATGGGAGGCTACACCTTC.

The rearrangement uses TRBV5-1 and TRBJ2-1; 10 positions match TRBD2. After removal of 0 bases from V and 4 bases from J, the junction contained 10 bases not matched to a gene. The V gene's germline CDR1 is SGHRS and CDR2 YFSETQ. CDR3 length equals 18 residues. This CDR3 is CASSLVPVPTSGYNEQFF. DNA for the CDR3: TGCGCCAGCAGCTTGGTCCCCGTCCCGACTAGCGGGTACAATGAGCAGTTCTTC.

V gene TRBV5-5 combines with J gene TRBJ1-5, with TRBD1 identical over 8 bases. Germline CDR1 reads SGHKS; CDR2 reads YYEKEE (reference sequence). This CDR3 spans 13 amino acids. With 4 bases clipped from V and 4 bases from J, the junction kept 1 base outside the gene matches. This CDR3 reads CASSRTGNQPQHF. CDR3 nucleotides: TGTGCCAGCAGCCGGACAGGGAATCAGCCCCAGCATTTT.

In this sample, this clone turned up once. The genes are TRBV5-1 and TRBJ2-1; D is undetermined. The germline gives CDR1 SGHRS, CDR2 YFSETQ. This CDR3 comprises 13 residues. V shed 1 base and J shed 1 base, with 3 bases lying between them. CDR3 region: CASSLSSYNEQFF. Here the CDR3 DNA reads TGCGCCAGCAGCTTGTCATCCTACAATGAGCAGTTCTTC.

The CDR3 DNA follows: TGCGCCAGCAGAAACCGCGAAGGGGGATGGGGGAGATACGAGCAGTACTTC. This translates into CASRNREGGWGRYEQYF. This chain links TRBV10-1 with TRBJ2-7, with D maybe TRBD1 (6 bases). The length of the CDR3 is 17 residues. Germline lookup yields CDR1 WNHNN and CDR2 SYGVQD (reference sequence). The germline V and J ends were trimmed by 6 bases and 4 bases, with 25 bases remaining between them.

The V gene is TRBV7-2, the J gene TRBJ1-4; D not resolved. Between the trimmed V and J ends, which lost 0 bases and 4 bases, there was a span of 6 bases. The germline V gene has CDR1 SGHTA and CDR2 FQGNSA. The CDR3 spans 14 residues. CDR3 nucleotide sequence: TGTGCCAGCAGCTTAGCGGGGAGTAATGAAAAACTGTTTTTT. Translated: CASSLAGSNEKLFF.

This sequence joins TRBV6-5 and TRBJ2-7; 12 bases align to TRBD1. This CDR3 contains 15 residues. The V gene's germline CDR1 is MNHEY and CDR2 SVGAGI. The junction had 5 bases not matched to a gene; V was cut back by 5 bases and J by 3 bases. CDR3 loop: CASSRGQGAGYEQYF. The CDR3, as DNA: TGTGCCAGCAGTAGGGGACAGGGGGCGGGCTACGAGCAGTACTTC.

This rearrangement joins TRBV9 to TRBJ2-1, with D tentatively TRBD2 (6 bases). The V end lost 5 bases, the J end lost 0 bases, and 15 bases lay between the germline ends. CDR1 is SGDLS and CDR2 is YYNGEE in the germline V gene. This CDR3 region has 16 residues. The CDR3 DNA reads TGTGCCAGCAGTCGGGGACTGCAGAGCTCCTACAATGAGCAGTTCTTC. Translating gives CASSRGLQSSYNEQFF.

The chain has TRBV7-3 and TRBJ2-5, with 12 bases aligning to TRBD2. The germline CDR1 and CDR2 sequences are SGHTA and FQGTGA. Trimming at V came to 4 bases and at J to 5 bases, leaving 8 bases not matched to a gene. CDR3 size: 16 residues. CDR3 region: CASSSRLAGEGETQYF. The DNA for the CDR3 is TGTGCCAGCAGCTCCCGACTAGCGGGGGAAGGGGAGACCCAGTACTTC.

The chain links TRBV5-4 to TRBJ2-2, with 7 bases lining up with TRBD1. V was clipped by 4 bases and J by 6 bases; unmatched bases: 9. Per germline, CDR1 SGHNT and CDR2 YYREEE (reference sequence). There are 15 residues in the CDR3. The CDR3 DNA is TGTGCCAGCAGCGAGGGACAGCGTTCGTCCGGGGAGCTGTTTTTT. Encoded protein: CASSEGQRSSGELFF. The whole variable domain, remainder taken from reference TRBV5-4 and TRBJ2-2, is ETGVTQSPTHLIKTRGQQVTLRCSSQSGHNTVSWYQQALGQGPQFIFQYYREEENGRGNFPPRFSGLQFPNYSSELNVNALELDDSALYLCASSEGQRSSGELFFGEGSRLTVL.

The genes are TRBV19 and TRBJ1-4, with D possibly being TRBD1 (6 bases). CDR3 size: 14 residues. The germline V gene has CDR1 LNHDA and CDR2 SQIVND (reference sequence). V was pared by 6 bases and J by 7 bases, with 15 bases between. CDR3 residues: CASRARGAGEKLFF. The CDR3 bases are TGTGCCAGTAGGGCCCGGGGGGCAGGTGAAAAACTGTTTTTT.

This chain connects TRBV3-1 (or the pseudogene TRBV3-2) to TRBJ2-3; TRBD2 matches at 8 bases. After removal of 3 bases from V and 6 bases from J, the junction contained 5 bases not matched to a gene. This CDR3 spans 14 amino acids. Germline lookup yields CDR1 LGHDT and CDR2 YNNKEL (reference sequence). In DNA, the CDR3 is TGTGCCAGCAGCCATCGGGGGGGCCAGGATACGCAGTATTTT. Protein sequence: CASSHRGGQDTQYF.

The chain's CDR3 is CASSAWTGDTEAFF. The DNA for the CDR3 is TGTGCCAGCAGCGCCTGGACAGGGGACACTGAAGCTTTCTTT. J is TRBJ1-1 and V is TRBV7-6, with 9 bases fitting TRBD1. Germline CDR1 reads SGHVS; CDR2 reads FNYEAQ. The CDR3 sequence is 14 residues long. Trimming cost V 5 bases and J 3 bases; bases outside gene matches: 4.

The chain recombines TRBV7-9 with TRBJ2-4, with 14 bases identical to TRBD2. The CDR3 runs to 15 residues. Germline CDR1 and CDR2: SEHNR and FQNEAQ (reference sequence). V dropped 5 bases and J dropped 4; count of bases not matched to a gene: 1. The CDR3 loop is CASSGLAGGKNIQYF. In DNA, the CDR3 is TGTGCCAGCAGCGGACTAGCGGGGGGAAAAAACATTCAGTACTTC.

This clone has just one count. The chain uses TRBV27 and TRBJ2-7; TRBD1 agrees at 9 bases. The V segment lost 7 bases and the J segment 1 base; nucleotides outside the gene matches: 8. The CDR3 runs 15 residues. The V gene's germline CDR1 is MNHEY and CDR2 SMNVEV (reference sequence). The chain's CDR3 is CASTTSGTGSYEQYF. The CDR3 DNA sequence: TGTGCCAGCACCACGTCCGGGACAGGGTCCTACGAGCAGTACTTC.